This T cell receptor beta chain was sequenced for a study of breast tumors, draining lymph nodes, adjacent tissues. Germline V lookup: CDR1 LNHDA, CDR2 SQIVND (reference sequence). V shed 5 bases and J shed 9 bases, with 23 bases lying between them. CDR3 length: 17 residues. The lymph nodes were axillary draining lymph nodes from breast cancer patients. In regard to this clonotype: Antigen unknown.

General observations from the study: That most tumor T cells come from lymph nodes remained unproven. Most tumor T cells seemingly derive from lymph node, then expand in tumor.

MiXCR, applied by TCRdb to the multiplex PCR reads, yields one record per CDR3 protein. The table lists 150,000 to 200,000 distinct CDR3 sequences, around a third of them singletons. The chain employs TRBV19 and TRBJ1-6; D is perhaps TRBD1 (5 bases). Sequences were obtained from axillary lymph node tissue. The clonotype originates from a female donor with breast cancer. Some clones in this sample may be carry-over from other donors' samples. The CDR3 DNA is TGTGCCAGTAGTCCCGGGCAGGGACGGACCTGGGGTTCACCCCTCCACTTT. This codes for CASSPGQGRTWGSPLHF.